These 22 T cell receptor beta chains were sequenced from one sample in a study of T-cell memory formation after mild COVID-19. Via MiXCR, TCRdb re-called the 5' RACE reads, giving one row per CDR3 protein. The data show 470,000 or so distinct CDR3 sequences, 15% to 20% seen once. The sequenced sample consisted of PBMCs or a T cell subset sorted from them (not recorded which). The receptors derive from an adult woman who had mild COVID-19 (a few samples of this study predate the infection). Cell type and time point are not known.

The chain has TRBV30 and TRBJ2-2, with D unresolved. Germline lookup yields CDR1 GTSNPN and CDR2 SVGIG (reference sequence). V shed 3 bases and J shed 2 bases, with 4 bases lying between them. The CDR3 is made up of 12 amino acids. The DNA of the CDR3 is TGTGCCTGGAGACTCAACACCGGGGAGCTGTTTTTT. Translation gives CAWRLNTGELFF.

The CDR3 coding sequence is TGTGCCAGCAGCAGGACTAGCCGGTCAGATACGCAGTATTTT. This gives the protein CASSRTSRSDTQYF. The genes are TRBV7-3 and TRBJ2-3; 8 nucleotides match TRBD2. The CDR3 is 14 residues long. V was clipped by 5 bases and J by 4 bases; unmatched bases: 5. CDR1 and CDR2 (germline): SGHTA, FQGTGA.

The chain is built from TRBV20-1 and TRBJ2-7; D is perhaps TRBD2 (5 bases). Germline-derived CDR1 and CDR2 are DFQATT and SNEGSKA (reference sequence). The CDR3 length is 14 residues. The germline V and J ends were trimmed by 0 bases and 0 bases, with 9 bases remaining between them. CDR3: CSAREEGSSYEQYF. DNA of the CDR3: TGCAGTGCTAGAGAAGAGGGCAGCTCCTACGAGCAGTACTTC.

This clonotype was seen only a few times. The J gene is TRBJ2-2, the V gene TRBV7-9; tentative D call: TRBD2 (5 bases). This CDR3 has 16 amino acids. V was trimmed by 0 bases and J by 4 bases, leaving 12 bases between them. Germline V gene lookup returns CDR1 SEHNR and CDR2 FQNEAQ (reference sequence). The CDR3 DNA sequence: TGTGCCAGCAGCTTAGCCCCCGGGGAGAGCACCGGGGAGCTGTTTTTT. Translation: CASSLAPGESTGELFF.

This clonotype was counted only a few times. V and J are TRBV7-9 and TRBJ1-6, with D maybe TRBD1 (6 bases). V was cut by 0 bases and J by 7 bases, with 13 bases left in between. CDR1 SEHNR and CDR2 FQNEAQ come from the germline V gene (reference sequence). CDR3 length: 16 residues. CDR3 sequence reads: CASSLANGQKNSPLHF. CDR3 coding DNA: TGTGCCAGCAGCTTAGCGAATGGACAGAAAAATTCACCCCTCCACTTT.

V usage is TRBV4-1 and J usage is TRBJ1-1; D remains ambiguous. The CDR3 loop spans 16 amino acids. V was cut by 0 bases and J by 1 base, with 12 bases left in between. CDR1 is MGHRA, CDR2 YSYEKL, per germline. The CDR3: CASSQDGVGSNTEAFF. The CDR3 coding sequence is TGCGCCAGCAGCCAAGATGGGGTAGGATCGAACACTGAAGCTTTCTTT.

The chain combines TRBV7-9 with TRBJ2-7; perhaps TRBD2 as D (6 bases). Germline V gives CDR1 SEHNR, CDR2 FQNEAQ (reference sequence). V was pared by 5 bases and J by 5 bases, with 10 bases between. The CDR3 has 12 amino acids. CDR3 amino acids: CASSVGGNEQYF. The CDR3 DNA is TGTGCCAGCAGCGTCGGGGGTAACGAGCAGTACTTC. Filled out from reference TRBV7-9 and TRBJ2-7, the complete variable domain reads DTGVSQNPRHKITKRGQNVTFRCDPISEHNRLYWYRQTLGQGPEFLTYFQNEAQLEKSRLLSDRFSAERPKGSFSTLEIQRTEQGDSAMYLCASSVGGNEQYFGPGTRLTVT.

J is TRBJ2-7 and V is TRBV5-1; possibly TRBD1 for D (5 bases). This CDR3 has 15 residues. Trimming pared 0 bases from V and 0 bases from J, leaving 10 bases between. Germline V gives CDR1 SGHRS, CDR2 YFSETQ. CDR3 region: CASSLEVTASYEQYF. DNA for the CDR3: TGCGCCAGCAGCTTGGAAGTGACAGCCTCCTACGAGCAGTACTTC.

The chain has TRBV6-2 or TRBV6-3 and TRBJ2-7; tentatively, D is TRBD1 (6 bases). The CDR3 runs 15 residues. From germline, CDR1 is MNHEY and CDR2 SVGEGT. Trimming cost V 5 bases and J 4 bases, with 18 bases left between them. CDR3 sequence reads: CASSSTWTETYEQYF. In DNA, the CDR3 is TGTGCCAGCAGTAGTACATGGACAGAGACTTACGAGCAGTACTTC.

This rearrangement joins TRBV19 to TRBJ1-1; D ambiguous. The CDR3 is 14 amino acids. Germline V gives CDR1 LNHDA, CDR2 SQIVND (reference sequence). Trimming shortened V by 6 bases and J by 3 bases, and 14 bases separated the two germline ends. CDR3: CASRSAGPYTEAFF. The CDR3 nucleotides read TGTGCCAGTAGGAGTGCTGGGCCCTACACTGAAGCTTTCTTT.

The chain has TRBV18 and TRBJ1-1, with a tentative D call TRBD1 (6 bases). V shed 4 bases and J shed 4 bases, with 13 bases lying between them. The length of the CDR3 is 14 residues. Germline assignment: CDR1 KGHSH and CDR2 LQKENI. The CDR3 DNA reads TGTGCCAGCTCACTAGACAGGTCGAGCACTGAAGCTTTCTTT. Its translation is CASSLDRSSTEAFF.

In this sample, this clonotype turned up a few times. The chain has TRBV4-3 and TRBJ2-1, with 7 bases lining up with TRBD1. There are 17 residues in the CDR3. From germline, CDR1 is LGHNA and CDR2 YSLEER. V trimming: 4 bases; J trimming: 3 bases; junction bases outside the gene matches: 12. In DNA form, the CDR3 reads TGCGCCAGCAGCCCTCGTTGGGGACAGACCTTCTACAATGAGCAGTTCTTC. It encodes CASSPRWGQTFYNEQFF.

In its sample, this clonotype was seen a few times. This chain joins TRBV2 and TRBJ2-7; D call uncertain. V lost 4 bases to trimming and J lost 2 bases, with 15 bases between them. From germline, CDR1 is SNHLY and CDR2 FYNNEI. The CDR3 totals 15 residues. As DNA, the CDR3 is TGTGCCAGCAGTGCGCAGTCAGCATTAACCTACGAGCAGTACTTC. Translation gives CASSAQSALTYEQYF.

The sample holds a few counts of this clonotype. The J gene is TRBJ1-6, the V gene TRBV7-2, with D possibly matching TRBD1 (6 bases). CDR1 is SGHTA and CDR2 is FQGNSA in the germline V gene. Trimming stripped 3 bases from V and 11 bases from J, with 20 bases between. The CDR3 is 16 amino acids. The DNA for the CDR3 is TGTGCCAGCAGCTTCGGGGGGGGGACACACACCACACCCCTCCACTTT. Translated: CASSFGGGTHTTPLHF.

The CDR3 loop reads CSARKPGPPYEQYF. The DNA of the CDR3 is TGCAGTGCTAGGAAACCGGGCCCTCCCTACGAGCAGTACTTC. The chain joins TRBV20-1 to TRBJ2-7; D gene ambiguous. Germline assignment: CDR1 DFQATT and CDR2 SNEGSKA (reference sequence). Trimming took off 3 bases at V and 2 bases at J, with 14 bases between the two ends. The length of the CDR3 is 14 residues.

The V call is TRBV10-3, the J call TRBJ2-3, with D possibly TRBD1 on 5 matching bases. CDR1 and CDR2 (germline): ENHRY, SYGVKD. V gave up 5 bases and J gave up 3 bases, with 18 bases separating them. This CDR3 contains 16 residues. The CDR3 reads CAISSRESIGTDTQYF. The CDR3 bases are TGTGCCATCAGTTCCAGGGAATCAATCGGTACAGATACGCAGTATTTT.

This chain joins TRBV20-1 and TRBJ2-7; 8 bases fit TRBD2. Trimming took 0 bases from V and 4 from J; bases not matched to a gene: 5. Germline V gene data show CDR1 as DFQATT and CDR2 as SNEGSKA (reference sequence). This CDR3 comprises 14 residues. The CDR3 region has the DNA TGCAGTGCTAGAGATTGGGCTAGCGGGTACGAGCAGTACTTC. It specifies CSARDWASGYEQYF.

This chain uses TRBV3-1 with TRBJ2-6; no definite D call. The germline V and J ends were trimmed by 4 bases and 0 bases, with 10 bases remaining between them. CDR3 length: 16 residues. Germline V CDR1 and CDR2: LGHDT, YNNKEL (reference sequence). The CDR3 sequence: CASSRMAISGANVLTF. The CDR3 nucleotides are TGTGCCAGCAGCCGCATGGCCATCTCTGGGGCCAACGTCCTGACTTTC.

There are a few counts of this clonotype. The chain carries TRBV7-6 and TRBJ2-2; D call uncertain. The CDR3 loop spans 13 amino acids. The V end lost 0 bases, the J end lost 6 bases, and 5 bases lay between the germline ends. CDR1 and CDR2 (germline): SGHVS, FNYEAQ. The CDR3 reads CASSLAEPGELFF. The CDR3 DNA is TGTGCCAGCAGCTTAGCGGAGCCCGGGGAGCTGTTTTTT. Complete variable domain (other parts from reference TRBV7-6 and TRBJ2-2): GAGVSQSPRYKVTKRGQDVALRCDPISGHVSLYWYRQALGQGPEFLTYFNYEAQQDKSGLPNDRFSAERPEGSISTLTIQRTEQRDSAMYRCASSLAEPGELFFGEGSRLTVL.

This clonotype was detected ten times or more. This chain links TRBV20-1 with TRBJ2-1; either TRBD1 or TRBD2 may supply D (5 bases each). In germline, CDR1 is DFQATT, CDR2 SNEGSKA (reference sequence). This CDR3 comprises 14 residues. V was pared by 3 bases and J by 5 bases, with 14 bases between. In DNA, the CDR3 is TGCAGTGCTAGGAAAGGGGTGGGGGACAATGAGCAGTTCTTC. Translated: CSARKGVGDNEQFF.

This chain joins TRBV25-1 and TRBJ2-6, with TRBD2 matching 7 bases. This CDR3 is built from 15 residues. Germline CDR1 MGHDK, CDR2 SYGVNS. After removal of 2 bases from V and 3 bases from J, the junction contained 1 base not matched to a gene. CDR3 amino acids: CASSEAGDGANVLTF. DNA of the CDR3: TGTGCCAGCAGTGAAGCGGGGGATGGGGCCAACGTCCTGACTTTC.

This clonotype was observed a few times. This chain's CDR3 is CSARQSPGRRNTEAFF. The CDR3 bases are TGCAGTGCTAGACAGAGCCCGGGGCGCAGAAACACTGAAGCTTTCTTT. The chain couples TRBV20-1 to TRBJ1-1; TRBD1 is a possible D gene (5 bases). Trimming stripped 2 bases from V and 2 bases from J, with 18 bases between. Germline CDR1 DFQATT, CDR2 SNEGSKA (reference sequence). The CDR3 loop spans 16 amino acids.